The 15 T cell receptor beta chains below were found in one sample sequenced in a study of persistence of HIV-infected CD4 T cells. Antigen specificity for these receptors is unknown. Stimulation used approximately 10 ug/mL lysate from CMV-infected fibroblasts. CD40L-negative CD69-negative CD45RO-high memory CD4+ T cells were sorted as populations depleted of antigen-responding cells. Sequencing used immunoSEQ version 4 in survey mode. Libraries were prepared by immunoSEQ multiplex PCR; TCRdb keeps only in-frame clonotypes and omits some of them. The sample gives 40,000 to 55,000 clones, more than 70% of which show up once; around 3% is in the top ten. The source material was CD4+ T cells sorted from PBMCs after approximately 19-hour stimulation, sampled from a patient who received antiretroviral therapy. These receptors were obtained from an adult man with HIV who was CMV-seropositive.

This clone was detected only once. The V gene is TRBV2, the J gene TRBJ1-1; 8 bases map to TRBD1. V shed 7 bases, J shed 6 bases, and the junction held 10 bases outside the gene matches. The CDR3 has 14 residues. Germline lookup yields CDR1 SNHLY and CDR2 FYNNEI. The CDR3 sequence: CASTQNRGDSEAFF. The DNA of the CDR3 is TGTGCCAGCACCCAGAACAGGGGGGATTCTGAAGCTTTCTTT.

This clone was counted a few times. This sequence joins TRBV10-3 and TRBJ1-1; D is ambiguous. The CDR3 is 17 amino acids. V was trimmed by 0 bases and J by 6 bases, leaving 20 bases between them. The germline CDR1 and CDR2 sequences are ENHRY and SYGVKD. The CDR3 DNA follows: TGTGCCATCAGTGAGTCCGGCTATCGTCCCGCAAGGGCTGAAGCTTTCTTT. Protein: CAISESGYRPARAEAFF.

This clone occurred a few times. The CDR3 spells CASSTTSGLQGDTQYF. The CDR3 nucleotides read TGTGCCAGCAGCACTACTAGCGGGCTCCAGGGAGATACGCAGTATTTT. The rearrangement joins TRBV11-3 to TRBJ2-3, with 9 positions matching TRBD2. V lost 5 bases and J lost 5; bases outside the gene matches: 11. The CDR3 is made up of 16 amino acids. The germline gives CDR1 SGHNT, CDR2 YENEEA. The whole variable domain, filled in from reference TRBV11-3 and TRBJ2-3, reads EAGVVQSPRYKIIEKKQPVAFWCNPISGHNTLYWYLQNLGQGPELLIRYENEEAVDDSQLPKDRFSAERLKGVDSTLKIQPAELGDSAVYLCASSTTSGLQGDTQYFGPGTRLTVL.

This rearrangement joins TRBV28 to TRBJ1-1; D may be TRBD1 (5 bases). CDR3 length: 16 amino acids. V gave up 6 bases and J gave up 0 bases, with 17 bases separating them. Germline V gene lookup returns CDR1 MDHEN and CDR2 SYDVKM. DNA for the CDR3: TGTGCCAGCAGCCCACCCCTGACAGTTTTGAACACTGAAGCTTTCTTT. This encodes CASSPPLTVLNTEAFF. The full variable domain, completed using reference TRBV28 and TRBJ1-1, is DVKVTQSSRYLVKRTGEKVFLECVQDMDHENMFWYRQDPGLGLRLIYFSYDVKMKEKGDIPEGYSVSREKKERFSLILESASTNQTSMYLCASSPPLTVLNTEAFFGQGTRLTVV.

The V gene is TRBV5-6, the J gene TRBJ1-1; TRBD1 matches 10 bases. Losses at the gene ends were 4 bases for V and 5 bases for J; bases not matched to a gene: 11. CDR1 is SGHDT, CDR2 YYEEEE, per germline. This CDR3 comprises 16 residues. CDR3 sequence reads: CASSPTGGASLTEAFF. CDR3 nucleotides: TGTGCCAGCAGCCCGACAGGGGGCGCATCCTTGACTGAAGCTTTCTTT.

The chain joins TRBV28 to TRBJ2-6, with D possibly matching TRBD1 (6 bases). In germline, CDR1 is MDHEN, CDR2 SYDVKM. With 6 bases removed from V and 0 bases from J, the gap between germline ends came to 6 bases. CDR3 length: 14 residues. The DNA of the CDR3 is TGTGCCAGCAGACAGGGCTCTGGGGCCAACGTCCTGACTTTC. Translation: CASRQGSGANVLTF.

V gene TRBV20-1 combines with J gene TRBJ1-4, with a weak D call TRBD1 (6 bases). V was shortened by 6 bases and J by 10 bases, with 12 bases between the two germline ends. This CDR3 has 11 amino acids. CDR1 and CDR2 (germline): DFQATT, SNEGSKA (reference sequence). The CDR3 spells CSAEEGGKLFF. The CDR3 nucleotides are TGCAGTGCCGAGGAGGGGGGAAAACTGTTTTTT.

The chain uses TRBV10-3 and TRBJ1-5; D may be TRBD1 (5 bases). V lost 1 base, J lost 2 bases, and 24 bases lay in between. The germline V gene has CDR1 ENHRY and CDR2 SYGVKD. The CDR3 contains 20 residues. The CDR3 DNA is TGTGCCATCAGTGAGTTAATTGGACGGGCGGGGGAAGGAGGCAATCAGCCCCAGCATTTT. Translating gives CAISELIGRAGEGGNQPQHF.

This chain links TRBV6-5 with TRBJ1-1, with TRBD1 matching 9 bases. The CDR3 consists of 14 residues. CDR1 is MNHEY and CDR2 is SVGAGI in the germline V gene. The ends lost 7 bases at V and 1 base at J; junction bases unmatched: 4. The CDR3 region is CASIKGQGNTEAFF. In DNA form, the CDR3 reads TGTGCCAGCATCAAGGGACAGGGGAACACTGAAGCTTTCTTT.

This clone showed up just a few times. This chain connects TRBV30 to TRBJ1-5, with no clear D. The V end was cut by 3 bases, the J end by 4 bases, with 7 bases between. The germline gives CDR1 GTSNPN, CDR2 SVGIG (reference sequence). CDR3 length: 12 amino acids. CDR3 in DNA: TGTGCCTGGAGCAGAGGTAATCAGCCCCAGCATTTT. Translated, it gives CAWSRGNQPQHF.

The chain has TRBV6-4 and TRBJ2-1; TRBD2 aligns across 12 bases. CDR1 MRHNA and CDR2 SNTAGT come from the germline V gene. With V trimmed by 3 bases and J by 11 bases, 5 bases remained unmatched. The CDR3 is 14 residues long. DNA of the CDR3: TGTGCCAGCAGTGAGACTAGCGGGGGATTGAAGCAGTTCTTC. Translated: CASSETSGGLKQFF.

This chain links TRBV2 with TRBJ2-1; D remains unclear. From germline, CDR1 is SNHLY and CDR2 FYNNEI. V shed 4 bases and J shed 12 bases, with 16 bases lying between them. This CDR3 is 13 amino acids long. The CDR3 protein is CASSVVRPVPQFF. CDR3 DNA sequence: TGTGCCAGCAGTGTCGTCAGGCCCGTTCCGCAGTTCTTC.

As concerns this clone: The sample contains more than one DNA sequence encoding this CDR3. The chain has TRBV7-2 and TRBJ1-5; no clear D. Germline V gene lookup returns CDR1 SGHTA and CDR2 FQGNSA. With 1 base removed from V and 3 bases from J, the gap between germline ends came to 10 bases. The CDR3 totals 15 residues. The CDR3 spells CASSLGGSINQPQHF. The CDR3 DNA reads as TGTGCCAGCAGCTTAGGGGGTTCTATCAATCAGCCCCAGCATTTT. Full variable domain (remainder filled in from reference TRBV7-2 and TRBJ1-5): GAGVSQSPSNKVTEKGKDVELRCDPISGHTALYWYRQSLGQGLEFLIYFQGNSAPDKSGLPSDRFSAERTGGSVSTLTIQRTQQEDSAVYLCASSLGGSINQPQHFGDGTRLSIL.

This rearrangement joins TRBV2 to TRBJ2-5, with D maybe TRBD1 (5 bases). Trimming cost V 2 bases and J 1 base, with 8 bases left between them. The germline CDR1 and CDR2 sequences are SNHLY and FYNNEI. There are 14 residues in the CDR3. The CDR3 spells CASSETTVQETQYF. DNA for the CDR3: TGTGCCAGCAGTGAAACGACAGTCCAAGAGACCCAGTACTTC. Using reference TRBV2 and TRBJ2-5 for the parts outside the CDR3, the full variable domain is EPEVTQTPSHQVTQMGQEVILRCVPISNHLYFYWYRQILGQKVEFLVSFYNNEISEKSEIFDDQFSVERPDGSNFTLKIRSTKLEDSAMYFCASSETTVQETQYFGPGTRLLVL.

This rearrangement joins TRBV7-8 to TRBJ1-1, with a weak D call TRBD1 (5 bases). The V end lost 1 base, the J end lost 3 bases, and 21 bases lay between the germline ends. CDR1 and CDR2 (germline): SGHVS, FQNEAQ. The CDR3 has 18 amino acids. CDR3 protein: CASSLVQRRWGKDTEAFF. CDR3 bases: TGTGCCAGCAGCTTAGTGCAAAGACGATGGGGGAAGGACACTGAAGCTTTCTTT.